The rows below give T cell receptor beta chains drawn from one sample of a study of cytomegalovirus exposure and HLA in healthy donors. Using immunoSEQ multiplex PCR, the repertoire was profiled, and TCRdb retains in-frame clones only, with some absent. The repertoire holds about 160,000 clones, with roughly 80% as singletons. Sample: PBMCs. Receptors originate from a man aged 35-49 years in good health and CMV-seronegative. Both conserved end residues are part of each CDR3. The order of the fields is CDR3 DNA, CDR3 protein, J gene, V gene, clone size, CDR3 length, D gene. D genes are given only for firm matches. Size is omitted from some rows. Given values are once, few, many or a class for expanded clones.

cdr3_nt: TGCGCCAGCTCCGGGGATGCAACTAATGAAAAACTGTTTTTT
cdr3_aa: CASSGDATNEKLFF
j_call: TRBJ1-4
v_call: TRBV4-1
clone_size: -
cdr3_length: 14
d_call: -

cdr3_nt: TGTGCCAGCAGTTTTCTAGGGGGCGCGGATACGCAGTATTTT
cdr3_aa: CASSFLGGADTQYF
j_call: TRBJ2-3
v_call: TRBV28
clone_size: few
cdr3_length: 14
d_call: TRBD1

cdr3_nt: TGTGCCAGCAGTTCCACGGGGGAGCCGTCGGACGAGCAGTACTTC
cdr3_aa: CASSSTGEPSDEQYF
j_call: TRBJ2-7
v_call: TRBV6-5
clone_size: once
cdr3_length: 15
d_call: -

cdr3_nt: TGTGCCAGCAGGGACACTTTGTGGGTAGGCACCGGCTACGAGCAGTACTTC
cdr3_aa: CASRDTLWVGTGYEQYF
j_call: TRBJ2-7
v_call: TRBV2
clone_size: -
cdr3_length: 17
d_call: -

cdr3_nt: TGTGCTAGTGGTGGAACTAGCGGGCCCTACAATGAGCAGTTCTTC
cdr3_aa: CASGGTSGPYNEQFF
j_call: TRBJ2-1
v_call: TRBV12-5
clone_size: -
cdr3_length: 15
d_call: TRBD2

cdr3_nt: TGTGCCAGCGGACCATACCGGGGGAATGAGCAGTTCTTC
cdr3_aa: CASGPYRGNEQFF
j_call: TRBJ2-1
v_call: TRBV5-4
clone_size: -
cdr3_length: 13
d_call: -

cdr3_nt: TGTGCCTGGAGTGTAACCGGGTCCGGGGAGCAGTACTTC
cdr3_aa: CAWSVTGSGEQYF
j_call: TRBJ2-7
v_call: TRBV30
clone_size: -
cdr3_length: 13
d_call: -

cdr3_nt: TGCGCCAGCGCGGGACTACCGTACAATGAGCAGTTCTTC
cdr3_aa: CASAGLPYNEQFF
j_call: TRBJ2-1
v_call: TRBV5-1
clone_size: -
cdr3_length: 13
d_call: TRBD2

cdr3_nt: TGTGCCTGGAGCAAACAGGGGCCCCCCTACGAGCAGTACTTC
cdr3_aa: CAWSKQGPPYEQYF
j_call: TRBJ2-7
v_call: TRBV30
clone_size: -
cdr3_length: 14
d_call: TRBD1

cdr3_nt: TGTGCCAGCAGTGGGGACAGGAGGGAGACCCAGTACTTC
cdr3_aa: CASSGDRRETQYF
j_call: TRBJ2-5
v_call: TRBV2
clone_size: -
cdr3_length: 13
d_call: TRBD1

cdr3_nt: TGTGCCTGGAGAAGCATAGCTAGCGGAGATACGCAGTATTTT
cdr3_aa: CAWRSIASGDTQYF
j_call: TRBJ2-3
v_call: TRBV30
clone_size: -
cdr3_length: 14
d_call: TRBD2